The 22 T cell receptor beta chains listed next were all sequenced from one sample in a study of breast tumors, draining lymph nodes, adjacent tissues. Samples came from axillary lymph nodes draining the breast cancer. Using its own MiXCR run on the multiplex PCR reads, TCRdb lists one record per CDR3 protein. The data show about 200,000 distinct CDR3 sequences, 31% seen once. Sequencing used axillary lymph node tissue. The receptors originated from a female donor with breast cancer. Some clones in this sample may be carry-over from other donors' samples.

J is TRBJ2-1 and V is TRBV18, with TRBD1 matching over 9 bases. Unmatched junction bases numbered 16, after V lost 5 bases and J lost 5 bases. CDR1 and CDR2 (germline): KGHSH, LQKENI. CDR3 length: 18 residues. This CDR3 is CASSAIYASGQGNNEQFF. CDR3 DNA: TGTGCCAGCTCAGCCATCTACGCCTCGGGACAGGGCAACAATGAGCAGTTCTTC.

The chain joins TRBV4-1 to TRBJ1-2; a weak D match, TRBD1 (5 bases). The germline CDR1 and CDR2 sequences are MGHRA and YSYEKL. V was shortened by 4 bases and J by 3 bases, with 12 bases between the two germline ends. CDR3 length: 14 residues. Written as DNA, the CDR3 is TGCGCCAGCAGCCCCCGGGACGGCGACTATGGCTACACCTTC. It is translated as CASSPRDGDYGYTF.

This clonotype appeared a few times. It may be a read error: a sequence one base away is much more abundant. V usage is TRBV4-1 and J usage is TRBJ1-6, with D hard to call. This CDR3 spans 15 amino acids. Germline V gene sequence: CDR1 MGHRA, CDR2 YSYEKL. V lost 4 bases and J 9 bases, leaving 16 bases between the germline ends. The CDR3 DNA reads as TGCGCCAGCAGCCCACTTGGGGAGGCCGGTTCACCCCTCCACTTT. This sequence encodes CASSPLGEAGSPLHF.

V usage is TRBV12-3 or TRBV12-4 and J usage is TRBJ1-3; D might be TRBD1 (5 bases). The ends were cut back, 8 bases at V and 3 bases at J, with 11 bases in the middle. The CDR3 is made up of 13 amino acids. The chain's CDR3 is CASRIGGGNTIYF. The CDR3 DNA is TGTGCCAGCCGGATTGGGGGTGGAAACACCATATATTTT.

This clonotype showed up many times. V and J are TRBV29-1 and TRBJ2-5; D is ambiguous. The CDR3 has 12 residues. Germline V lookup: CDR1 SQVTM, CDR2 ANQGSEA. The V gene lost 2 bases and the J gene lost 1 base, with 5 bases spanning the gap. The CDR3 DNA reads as TGCAGCGTTGAACAGACCCAAGAGACCCAGTACTTC. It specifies CSVEQTQETQYF.

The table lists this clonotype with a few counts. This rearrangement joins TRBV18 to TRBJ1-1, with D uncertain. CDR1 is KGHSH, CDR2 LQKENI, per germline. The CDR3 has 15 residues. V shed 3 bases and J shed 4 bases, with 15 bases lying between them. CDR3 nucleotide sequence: TGTGCCAGCTCACCCCCGGGCGGGCAGAGCACTGAAGCTTTCTTT. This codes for CASSPPGGQSTEAFF.

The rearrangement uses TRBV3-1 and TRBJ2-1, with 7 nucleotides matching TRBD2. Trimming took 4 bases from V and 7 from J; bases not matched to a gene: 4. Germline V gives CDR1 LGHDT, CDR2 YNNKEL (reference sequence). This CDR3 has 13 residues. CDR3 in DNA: TGTGCCAGCAGCCCGAGCGGGGAAAATGAGCAGTTCTTC. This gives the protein CASSPSGENEQFF.

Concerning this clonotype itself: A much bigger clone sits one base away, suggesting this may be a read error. CDR3 in DNA: TGCAGTGTGGGAGGGATGGGGGTAGATACGCAGTATTTT. Protein sequence: CSVGGMGVDTQYF. The chain couples TRBV20-1 to TRBJ2-3; 7 bases map to TRBD2. The CDR3 runs to 13 residues. CDR1 DFQATT and CDR2 SNEGSKA come from the germline V gene (reference sequence). V lost 7 bases and J lost 5; bases outside the gene matches: 9.

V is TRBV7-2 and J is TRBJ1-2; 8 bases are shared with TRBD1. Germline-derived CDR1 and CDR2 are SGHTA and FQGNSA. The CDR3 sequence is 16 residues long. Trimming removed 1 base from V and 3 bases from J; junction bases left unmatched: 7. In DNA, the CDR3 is TGTGCCAGCAGCTTAGGGGTGGCAGGGGGCGACTATGGCTACACCTTC. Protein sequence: CASSLGVAGGDYGYTF.

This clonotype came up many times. The CDR3 DNA sequence: TGTGCCAGCAGTCCGGGGACATTCGATGGCTACACCTTC. Its translation is CASSPGTFDGYTF. The chain couples TRBV12-3 or TRBV12-4 to TRBJ1-2, with a possible D match to TRBD1 (6 bases). The V gene lost 5 bases and the J gene lost 6 bases, with 13 bases spanning the gap. The CDR3 loop spans 13 amino acids.

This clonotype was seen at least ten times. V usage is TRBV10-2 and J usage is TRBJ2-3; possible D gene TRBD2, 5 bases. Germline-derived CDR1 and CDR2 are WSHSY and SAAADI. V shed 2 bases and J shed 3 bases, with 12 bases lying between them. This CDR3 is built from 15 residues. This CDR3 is CASSEGEILTDTQYF. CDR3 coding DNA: TGCGCCAGCAGTGAGGGGGAGATCTTGACAGATACGCAGTATTTT.

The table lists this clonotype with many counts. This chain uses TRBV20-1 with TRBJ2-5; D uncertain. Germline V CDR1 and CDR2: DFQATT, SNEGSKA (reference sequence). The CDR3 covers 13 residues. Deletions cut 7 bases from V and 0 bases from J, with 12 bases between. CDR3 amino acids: CSVPGLYQETQYF. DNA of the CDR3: TGCAGTGTCCCCGGGCTGTACCAAGAGACCCAGTACTTC.

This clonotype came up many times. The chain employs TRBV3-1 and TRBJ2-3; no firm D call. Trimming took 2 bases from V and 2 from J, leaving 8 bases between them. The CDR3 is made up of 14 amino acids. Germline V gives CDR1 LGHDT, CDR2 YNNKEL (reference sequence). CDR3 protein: CASSQQVSTDTQYF. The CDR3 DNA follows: TGTGCCAGCAGCCAACAGGTATCCACAGATACGCAGTATTTT.

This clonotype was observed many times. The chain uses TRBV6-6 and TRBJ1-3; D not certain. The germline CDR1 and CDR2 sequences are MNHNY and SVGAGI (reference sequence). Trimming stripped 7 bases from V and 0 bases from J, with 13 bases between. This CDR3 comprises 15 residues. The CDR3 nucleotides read TGTGCCAGCACCCCGGATTTCTTCTCTGGAAACACCATATATTTT. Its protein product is CASTPDFFSGNTIYF.

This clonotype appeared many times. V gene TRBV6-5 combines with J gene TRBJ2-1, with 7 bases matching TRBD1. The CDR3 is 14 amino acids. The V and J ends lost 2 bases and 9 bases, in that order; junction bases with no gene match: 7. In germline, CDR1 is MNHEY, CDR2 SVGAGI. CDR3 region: CASSYPTGSGEQFF. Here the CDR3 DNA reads TGTGCCAGCAGTTACCCGACAGGGAGTGGTGAGCAGTTCTTC.

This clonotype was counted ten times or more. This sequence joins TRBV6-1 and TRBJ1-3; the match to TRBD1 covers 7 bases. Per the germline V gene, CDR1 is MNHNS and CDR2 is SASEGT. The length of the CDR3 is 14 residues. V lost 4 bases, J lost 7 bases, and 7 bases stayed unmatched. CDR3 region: CASSGWTGGNTIYF. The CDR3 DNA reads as TGTGCCAGCAGTGGATGGACAGGCGGCAACACCATATATTTT.

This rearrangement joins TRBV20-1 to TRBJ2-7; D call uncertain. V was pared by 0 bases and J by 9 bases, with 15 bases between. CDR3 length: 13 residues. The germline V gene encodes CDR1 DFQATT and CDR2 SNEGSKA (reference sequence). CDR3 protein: CSARETWSDAQYF. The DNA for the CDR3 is TGCAGTGCTAGAGAGACTTGGTCCGACGCGCAGTACTTC.

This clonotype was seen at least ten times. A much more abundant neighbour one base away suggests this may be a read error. The CDR3 loop is CASRPGAWSPLHF. The CDR3 DNA follows: TGTGCCAGCAGGCCAGGGGCTTGGTCACCCCTCCACTTT. The rearrangement joins TRBV6-5 to TRBJ1-6; possible D gene TRBD1, 6 bases. Trimming cost V 6 bases and J 10 bases, with 13 bases left between them. CDR3 size: 13 residues. Germline V gives CDR1 MNHEY, CDR2 SVGAGI.

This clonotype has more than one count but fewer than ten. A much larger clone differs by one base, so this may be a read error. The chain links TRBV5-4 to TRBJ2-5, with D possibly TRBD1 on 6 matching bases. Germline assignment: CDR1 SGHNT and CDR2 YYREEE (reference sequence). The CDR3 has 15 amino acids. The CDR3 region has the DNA TGTGCCAGCAGCTCCTGGGACAAAGACCAAGAGACCCGGTACTTC. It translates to CASSSWDKDQETRYF.

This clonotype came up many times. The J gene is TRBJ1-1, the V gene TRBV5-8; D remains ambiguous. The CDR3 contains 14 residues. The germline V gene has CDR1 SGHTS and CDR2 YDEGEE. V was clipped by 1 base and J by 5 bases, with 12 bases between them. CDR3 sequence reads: CASSLLGGKTEAFF. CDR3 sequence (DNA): TGTGCCAGCAGCTTGCTAGGTGGGAAGACTGAAGCTTTCTTT.

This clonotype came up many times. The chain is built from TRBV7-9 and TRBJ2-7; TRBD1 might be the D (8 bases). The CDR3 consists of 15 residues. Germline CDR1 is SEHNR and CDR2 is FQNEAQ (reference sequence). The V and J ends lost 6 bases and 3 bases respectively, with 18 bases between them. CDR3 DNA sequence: TGTGCCAGCAGTCCAGGGGGCAAGCGGGGCTACGAGCAGTACTTC. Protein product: CASSPGGKRGYEQYF.

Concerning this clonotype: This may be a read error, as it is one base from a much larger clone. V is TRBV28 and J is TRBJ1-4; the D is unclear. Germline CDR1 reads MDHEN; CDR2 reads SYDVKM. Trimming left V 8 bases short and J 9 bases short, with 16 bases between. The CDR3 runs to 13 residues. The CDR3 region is CASQLVGSQKLFF. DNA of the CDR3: TGTGCCAGCCAGCTTGTTGGAAGCCAAAAACTGTTTTTT.